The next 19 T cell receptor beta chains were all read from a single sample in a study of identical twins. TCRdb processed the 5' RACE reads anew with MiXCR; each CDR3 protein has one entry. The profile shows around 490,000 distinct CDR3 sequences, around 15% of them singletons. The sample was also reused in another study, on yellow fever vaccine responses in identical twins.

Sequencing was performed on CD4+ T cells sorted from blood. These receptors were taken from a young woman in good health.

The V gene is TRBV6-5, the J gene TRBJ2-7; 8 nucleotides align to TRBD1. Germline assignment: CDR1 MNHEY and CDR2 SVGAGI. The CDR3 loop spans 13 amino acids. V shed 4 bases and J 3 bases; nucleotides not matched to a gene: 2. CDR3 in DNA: TGTGCCAGCAGTTCTGACAGGGGCTACGAGCAGTACGTC. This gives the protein CASSSDRGYEQYV.

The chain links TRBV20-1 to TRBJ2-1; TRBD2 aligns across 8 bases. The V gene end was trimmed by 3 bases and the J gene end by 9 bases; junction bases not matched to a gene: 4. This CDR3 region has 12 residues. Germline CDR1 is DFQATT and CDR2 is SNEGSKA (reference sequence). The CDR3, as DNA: TGCAGTGCTAGCGGGGGGGCAGGTGAGCAGTTCTTC. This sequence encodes CSASGGAGEQFF.

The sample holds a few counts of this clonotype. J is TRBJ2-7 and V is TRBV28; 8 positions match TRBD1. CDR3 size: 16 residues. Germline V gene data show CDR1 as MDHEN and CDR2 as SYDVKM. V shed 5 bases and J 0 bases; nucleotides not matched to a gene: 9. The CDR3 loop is CASSLHRTGTSYEQYF. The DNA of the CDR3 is TGTGCCAGCAGTCTACACAGGACAGGGACCTCCTACGAGCAGTACTTC.

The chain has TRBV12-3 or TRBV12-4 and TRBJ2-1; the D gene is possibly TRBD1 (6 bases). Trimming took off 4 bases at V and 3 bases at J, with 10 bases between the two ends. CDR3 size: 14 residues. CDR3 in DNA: TGTGCCAGCAGTTCGGGACACCACTACAATGAGCAGTTCTTC. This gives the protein CASSSGHHYNEQFF.

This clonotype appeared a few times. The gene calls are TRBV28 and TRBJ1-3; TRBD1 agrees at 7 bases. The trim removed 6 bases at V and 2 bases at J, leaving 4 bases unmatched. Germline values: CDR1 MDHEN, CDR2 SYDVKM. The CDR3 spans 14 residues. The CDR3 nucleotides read TGTGCCAGCAGGCCCGGGACAGCTGGAAACACCATATATTTT. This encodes CASRPGTAGNTIYF.

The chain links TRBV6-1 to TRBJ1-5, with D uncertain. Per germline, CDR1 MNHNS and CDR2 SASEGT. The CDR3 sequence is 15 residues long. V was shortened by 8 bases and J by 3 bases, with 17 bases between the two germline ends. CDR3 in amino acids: CASQPSLWDNQPQHF. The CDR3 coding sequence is TGTGCCAGCCAGCCCTCGCTTTGGGACAATCAGCCCCAGCATTTT.

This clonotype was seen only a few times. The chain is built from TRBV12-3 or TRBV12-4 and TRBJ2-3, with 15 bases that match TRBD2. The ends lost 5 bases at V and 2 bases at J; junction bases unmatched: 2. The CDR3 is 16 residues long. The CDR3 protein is CASSRTSGRVTDTQYF. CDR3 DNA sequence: TGTGCCAGCAGTCGGACTAGCGGGAGGGTCACAGATACGCAGTATTTT.

CDR3 sequence (DNA): TGTGCCAGCAGCCAAGAAGAGGGCGGGAGCTCCTACAATGAGCAGTTCTTC. As protein: CASSQEEGGSSYNEQFF. This chain links TRBV4-2 with TRBJ2-1; 7 nucleotides line up with TRBD2. After removal of 0 bases from V and 0 bases from J, the junction contained 5 bases not matched to a gene. This CDR3 is 17 amino acids long. Germline values: CDR1 LGHNA, CDR2 YNFKEQ.

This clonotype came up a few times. This CDR3 reads CASSPDRGDNSPLHF. The CDR3 nucleotides are TGTGCCAGCAGCCCAGACAGGGGGGATAATTCACCCCTCCACTTT. The V and J genes are TRBV11-2 and TRBJ1-6, with TRBD1 matching over 9 bases. V dropped 5 bases and J dropped 5; count of bases not matched to a gene: 4. The germline V gene has CDR1 SGHAT and CDR2 FQNNGV. The CDR3 is made up of 15 amino acids.

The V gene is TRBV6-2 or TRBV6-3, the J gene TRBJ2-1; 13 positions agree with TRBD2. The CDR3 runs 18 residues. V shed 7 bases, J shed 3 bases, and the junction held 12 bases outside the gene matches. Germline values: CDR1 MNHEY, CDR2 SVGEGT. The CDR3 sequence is CASTGTSGAYARYNEQFF. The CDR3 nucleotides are TGTGCCAGCACCGGGACTAGCGGGGCCTACGCTCGCTACAATGAGCAGTTCTTC.

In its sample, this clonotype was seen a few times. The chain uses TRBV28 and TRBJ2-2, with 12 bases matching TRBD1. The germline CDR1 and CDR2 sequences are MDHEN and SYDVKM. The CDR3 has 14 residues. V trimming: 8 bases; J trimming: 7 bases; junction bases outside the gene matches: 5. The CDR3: CASRGQGADGELFF. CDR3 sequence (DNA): TGTGCCAGCCGGGGACAGGGGGCAGACGGGGAGCTGTTTTTT.

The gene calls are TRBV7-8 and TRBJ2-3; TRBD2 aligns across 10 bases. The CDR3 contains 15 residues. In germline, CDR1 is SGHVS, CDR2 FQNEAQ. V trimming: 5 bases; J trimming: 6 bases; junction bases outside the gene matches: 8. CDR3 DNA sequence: TGTGCCAGCAGCCCGGGACTAGCGACGTGGGATACGCAGTATTTT. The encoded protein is CASSPGLATWDTQYF.

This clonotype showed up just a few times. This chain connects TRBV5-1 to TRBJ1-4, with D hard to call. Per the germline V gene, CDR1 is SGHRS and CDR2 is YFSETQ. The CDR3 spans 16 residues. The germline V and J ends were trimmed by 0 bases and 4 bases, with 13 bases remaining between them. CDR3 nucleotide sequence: TGCGCCAGCAGCTTGGGATATGCGACACTTAATGAAAAACTGTTTTTT. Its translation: CASSLGYATLNEKLFF.

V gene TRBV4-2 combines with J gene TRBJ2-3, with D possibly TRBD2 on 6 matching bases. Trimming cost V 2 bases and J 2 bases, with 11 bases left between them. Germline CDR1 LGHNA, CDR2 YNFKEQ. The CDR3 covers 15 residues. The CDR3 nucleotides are TGTGCCAGCAGCCAACCGGGACTCATCACAGATACGCAGTATTTT. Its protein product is CASSQPGLITDTQYF.

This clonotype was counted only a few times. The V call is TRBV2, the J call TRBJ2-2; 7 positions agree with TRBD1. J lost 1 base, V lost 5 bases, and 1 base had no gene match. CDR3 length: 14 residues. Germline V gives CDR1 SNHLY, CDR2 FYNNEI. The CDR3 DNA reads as TGTGCCAGCAGTAACAGGGGGAACACCGGGGAGCTGTTTTTT. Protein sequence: CASSNRGNTGELFF.

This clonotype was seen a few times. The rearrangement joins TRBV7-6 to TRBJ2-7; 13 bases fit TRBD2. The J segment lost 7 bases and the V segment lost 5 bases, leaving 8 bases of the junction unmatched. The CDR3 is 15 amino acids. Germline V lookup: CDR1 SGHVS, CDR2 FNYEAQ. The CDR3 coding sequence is TGTGCCAGCAGCGTACTAGCGGGAGGGCCGGGTGAGCAGTACTTC. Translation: CASSVLAGGPGEQYF.

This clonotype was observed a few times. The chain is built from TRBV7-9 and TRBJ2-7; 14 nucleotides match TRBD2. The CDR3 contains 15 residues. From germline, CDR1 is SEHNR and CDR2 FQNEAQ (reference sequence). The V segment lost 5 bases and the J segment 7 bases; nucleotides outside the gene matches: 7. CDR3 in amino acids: CASSLGTSGSSEQYF. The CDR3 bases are TGTGCCAGCAGCCTCGGGACTAGCGGGAGTAGTGAGCAGTACTTC.

Here the CDR3 DNA reads TGTGCCAGCAGTCGGGATAGGTACGAGCAGTACTTC. Residues: CASSRDRYEQYF. The chain uses TRBV12-3 or TRBV12-4 and TRBJ2-7; possibly TRBD2 for D (5 bases). The CDR3 extends over 12 amino acids. Trimming shortened V by 5 bases and J by 4 bases, and 9 bases separated the two germline ends.

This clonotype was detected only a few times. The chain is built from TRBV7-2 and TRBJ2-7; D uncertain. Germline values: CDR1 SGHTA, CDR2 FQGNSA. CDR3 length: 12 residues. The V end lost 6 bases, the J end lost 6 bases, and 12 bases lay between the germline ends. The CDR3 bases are TGTGCCAGCAGTCTCTACGCAAGCGAGCAGTACTTC. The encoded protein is CASSLYASEQYF.